Shown below are 14 T cell receptor beta chains from a single sample sequenced in a study of PD-L1 blockade in urothelial cancer. Data came from immunoSEQ multiplex PCR; TCRdb stores just in-frame clones and leaves some out. The table has 49,000 or so clones, roughly 86% seen once; the top ten hold 20% to 25%. The time point was: pretreatment peripheral blood. The material was PBMCs, obtained around atezolizumab (anti-PD-L1) treatment. The receptors come from a man in his 60s with urothelial cancer.

The V and J genes are TRBV13 and TRBJ2-4; the D gene is possibly TRBD1 (5 bases). This CDR3 region has 16 residues. V lost 3 bases to trimming and J lost 6 bases, with 18 bases between them. Germline V gives CDR1 PRHDT, CDR2 FYEKMQ (reference sequence). The DNA of the CDR3 is TGTGCCAGCAGCTTGGAAAGGGGATCACAGATAAACATTCAGTACTTC. This sequence encodes CASSLERGSQINIQYF.

The chain combines TRBV18 with TRBJ2-5, with 10 nucleotides matching TRBD2. Germline V gene data show CDR1 as KGHSH and CDR2 as LQKENI. Trimming removed 3 bases from V and 4 bases from J; junction bases left unmatched: 8. This CDR3 has 16 residues. The CDR3, as DNA: TGTGCCAGCTCACCCTCAGCGGGAGGGCCGTCAGAGACCCAGTACTTC. This translates into CASSPSAGGPSETQYF.

J is TRBJ2-1 and V is TRBV2; TRBD2 matches at 11 bases. CDR1 SNHLY and CDR2 FYNNEI come from the germline V gene. This CDR3 region has 20 residues. V was clipped by 2 bases and J by 3 bases; unmatched bases: 15. This chain's CDR3 is CASSEFWRGTGTSGYNEQFF. CDR3 bases: TGTGCCAGCAGTGAATTCTGGCGGGGGACCGGGACTAGCGGCTACAATGAGCAGTTCTTC.

This chain links TRBV7-9 with TRBJ1-3; D might be TRBD1 (6 bases). V was shortened by 5 bases and J by 1 base, with 18 bases between the two germline ends. The V gene's germline CDR1 is SEHNR and CDR2 FQNEAQ (reference sequence). The CDR3 runs to 17 residues. In nucleotides, the CDR3 is TGTGCCAGCAGCCCGGTGACAGGTCGTCTTTCTGGAAACACCATATATTTT. Translated: CASSPVTGRLSGNTIYF.

The chain has TRBV5-6 and TRBJ1-4; D possibly corresponds to TRBD1 (6 bases). The germline gives CDR1 SGHDT, CDR2 YYEEEE. The V and J ends lost 1 base and 1 base respectively, with 11 bases between them. The CDR3 consists of 16 residues. This chain's CDR3 is CASSLSGGVTNEKLFF. Written as DNA, the CDR3 is TGTGCCAGCAGCTTGAGCGGGGGCGTAACTAATGAAAAACTGTTTTTT.

This clone was picked up one time. The chain carries TRBV6-4 and TRBJ2-1; 9 bases line up with TRBD1. V was clipped by 6 bases and J by 6 bases; unmatched bases: 9. CDR3 length equals 15 residues. CDR1 MRHNA and CDR2 SNTAGT come from the germline V gene. This chain's CDR3 is CASSLQGASSNEQFF. In DNA, the CDR3 is TGTGCCAGCAGCCTACAGGGGGCCTCTTCCAATGAGCAGTTCTTC.

CDR3 residues: CASSSGLVNQPQHF. The CDR3 coding sequence is TGTGCCAGCAGCTCCGGACTTGTTAATCAGCCCCAGCATTTT. This sequence joins TRBV7-9 and TRBJ1-5; no firm D call. Trimming shortened V by 4 bases and J by 4 bases, and 11 bases separated the two germline ends. This CDR3 has 14 residues. Germline CDR1 reads SEHNR; CDR2 reads FQNEAQ (reference sequence).

V usage is TRBV5-4 and J usage is TRBJ2-1, with D perhaps matching TRBD2 (6 bases). CDR3 length: 14 amino acids. Trimming took 1 base from V and 6 from J, leaving 11 bases between them. The germline V gene has CDR1 SGHNT and CDR2 YYREEE (reference sequence). The CDR3 sequence: CASSLRLASNEQFF. The CDR3 DNA reads TGTGCCAGCAGCTTGCGGCTAGCGTCCAATGAGCAGTTCTTC. Combining the CDR3 with reference TRBV5-4 and TRBJ2-1 gives the whole variable domain ETGVTQSPTHLIKTRGQQVTLRCSSQSGHNTVSWYQQALGQGPQFIFQYYREEENGRGNFPPRFSGLQFPNYSSELNVNALELDDSALYLCASSLRLASNEQFFGPGTRLTVL.

The CDR3 here is CASSAVGQANYGYTF. CDR3 sequence (DNA): TGCGCCAGCAGCGCGGTTGGACAGGCGAACTATGGCTACACCTTC. The chain couples TRBV5-1 to TRBJ1-2, with 7 bases lining up with TRBD1. The CDR3 length is 15 residues. The germline CDR1 and CDR2 sequences are SGHRS and YFSETQ. V lost 4 bases, J lost 2 bases, and 8 bases stayed unmatched.

V and J are TRBV9 and TRBJ2-5, with 10 bases that match TRBD1. The V and J ends lost 3 bases and 4 bases, in that order; junction bases with no gene match: 6. The CDR3 extends over 15 amino acids. Germline V gives CDR1 SGDLS, CDR2 YYNGEE. For the CDR3, the DNA is TGTGCCAGCAGCGCCACCGGGACAGGGGTAGAGACCCAGTACTTC. It encodes CASSATGTGVETQYF. Full variable domain (outside the CDR3, taken from reference TRBV9 and TRBJ2-5): DSGVTQTPKHLITATGQRVTLRCSPRSGDLSVYWYQQSLDQGLQFLIQYYNGEERAKGNILERFSAQQFPDLHSELNLSSLELGDSALYFCASSATGTGVETQYFGPGTRLLVL.

V and J are TRBV9 and TRBJ1-1, with a tentative D call TRBD1 (6 bases). Trimming took 6 bases from V and 0 from J, leaving 12 bases between them. Germline CDR1 and CDR2: SGDLS and YYNGEE. The CDR3 consists of 14 residues. The CDR3 here is CASKAGDMNTEAFF. Here the CDR3 DNA reads TGTGCCAGCAAAGCGGGGGACATGAACACTGAAGCTTTCTTT.

This clone has a single count. This rearrangement joins TRBV5-1 to TRBJ1-6; 12 positions match TRBD1. V gave up 0 bases and J gave up 8 bases; unmatched junction bases: 3. CDR1 and CDR2 from the germline V gene are SGHRS and YFSETQ. The CDR3 length is 16 residues. For the CDR3, the DNA is TGCGCCAGCAGCTTGGGGGGACAGGGGGCTGATTCACCCCTCCACTTT. Protein sequence: CASSLGGQGADSPLHF.

The table lists this clone with a count of one. This rearrangement joins TRBV5-1 to TRBJ2-5; TRBD2 matches 16 bases. Germline assignment: CDR1 SGHRS and CDR2 YFSETQ. The CDR3 loop spans 18 amino acids. V lost 5 bases to trimming and J lost 2 bases; unmatched junction nucleotides: 9. The CDR3 coding sequence is TGCGCCAGCAGTTGGGCCGGGACTAGCGGGGGGGGTCAAGAGACCCAGTACTTC. The encoded protein is CASSWAGTSGGGQETQYF.

V and J are TRBV5-1 and TRBJ1-2; D ambiguous. Trimming shortened V by 5 bases and J by 6 bases, and 14 bases separated the two germline ends. There are 13 residues in the CDR3. Germline values: CDR1 SGHRS, CDR2 YFSETQ. CDR3 loop: CASSLAEGDGYTF. DNA of the CDR3: TGCGCCAGCAGTCTAGCGGAGGGCGATGGCTACACCTTC. Based on the CDR3 plus reference TRBV5-1 and TRBJ1-2, the full variable domain is KAGVTQTPRYLIKTRGQQVTLSCSPISGHRSVSWYQQTPGQGLQFLFEYFSETQRNKGNFPGRFSGRQFSNSRSEMNVSTLELGDSALYLCASSLAEGDGYTFGSGTRLTVV.